This T cell receptor (beta chain) was documented in a study of shared clonotypes between healthy human individuals. Findings and caveats of the study: The study's rarefaction showed incomplete sorted-subset sequencing despite large depth. Among the subsets, naive ones generally showed larger estimated richness than memory ones.

Worth noting for this clone: Its antigen is still unknown.

The assay was carried out at the deep level. This table comes from immunoSEQ multiplex PCR, and its TCRdb copy is limited to in-frame clones, with some not included. The sample includes roughly 2.6 million clones, roughly nine tenths seen only once; the top ten take 0.13% to 0.15%. Memory CD4+ cells were the fraction left after CD45RA+ naive selection. The germline V gene has CDR1 SGHRS and CDR2 YFSETQ. The CDR3 runs 14 residues. The ends were cut back, 4 bases at V and 2 bases at J, with 11 bases in the middle. The source of this sequence is a man in his late teens or twenties in good health. The material sequenced was naive CD4+ T cells sorted from blood. The subset here: CD45RA+ positively selected. This sequence joins TRBV5-1 and TRBJ2-3, with D unclear. The DNA of the CDR3 is TGCGCCAGCAGCGTTACAGACCCCACAGATACGCAGTATTTT. Amino acids: CASSVTDPTDTQYF.